This T cell receptor beta chain is from a study of T-cell reconstitution after alpha-beta-depleted transplantation in children. Study observations and caveats: In some patients, recipient T cells and intrathymic progenitors surviving conditioning explained high day-60 diversity. When one year had passed after transplant, most T-cell counts and diversity came from newly produced T cells. Where alpha-beta T cells came from about two months after transplant was reportedly several hundred expanded graft clones.

Preparing the TCRbeta library involved the use of unique molecular identifiers. Using its own MiXCR run on the PCR reads, TCRdb lists one record per CDR3 protein. Of 250,000 to 300,000 distinct CDR3 sequences listed, roughly 10% were seen once; the top ten hold 20% to 25%. In its sample, this clonotype was seen many times. The antigen is unknown. V was shortened by 6 bases and J by 0 bases, with 8 bases between the two germline ends. Per the germline V gene, CDR1 is MNHEY and CDR2 is SMNVEV (reference sequence). This CDR3 contains 14 residues. The input for sequencing was peripheral blood, taken 180 days after TCRalphabeta/CD19-depleted stem cell transplant. This chain links TRBV27 with TRBJ1-4; D remains ambiguous. This clonotype originated in a male patient between 2 and 9 years old who had a stem cell transplant for chronic granulomatous disease, so the T cells may come from the graft donor. DNA for the CDR3: TGTGCCAGCAGCGACGGTGCAACTAATGAAAAACTGTTTTTT. Protein: CASSDGATNEKLFF.